This passage covers 17 T cell receptor beta chains from one sample sequenced in a study of T-cell memory formation after mild COVID-19. TCRdb ran MiXCR on the 5' RACE reads and lists one entry per CDR3 protein. The sample carries 85,000 to 120,000 distinct CDR3 sequences, around 12% recorded once. Sequences were obtained from PBMCs or a T cell subset sorted from them (not recorded which). Receptor source: an adult woman who had mild COVID-19 (a few samples of this study predate the infection). Cell type and time point are not known.

V gene TRBV30 combines with J gene TRBJ1-2; 8 bases fit TRBD1. Trimming cost V 4 bases and J 8 bases; bases outside gene matches: 6. This CDR3 region has 12 residues. Germline-derived CDR1 and CDR2 are GTSNPN and SVGIG (reference sequence). CDR3 loop: CAWTPGGAGYTF. CDR3 coding DNA: TGTGCCTGGACCCCAGGGGGCGCGGGCTACACCTTC.

This clonotype was detected a few times. The DNA for the CDR3 is TGTGCCAGCAGCTTAGAAGGGGGTCAGCCCCAGCATTTT. This translates into CASSLEGGQPQHF. V gene TRBV7-9 combines with J gene TRBJ1-5; TRBD1 might be the D (6 bases). V was cut by 1 base and J by 6 bases, with 7 bases left in between. Germline V gene sequence: CDR1 SEHNR, CDR2 FQNEAQ (reference sequence). The CDR3 contains 13 residues.

This clonotype was seen a few times. V gene TRBV29-1 combines with J gene TRBJ2-7; D unclear. Germline CDR1 and CDR2: SQVTM and ANQGSEA. V lost 5 bases, J lost 2 bases, and 4 bases lay in between. The CDR3 contains 10 residues. Here the CDR3 reads CSVMAYEQYF. The CDR3 DNA sequence: TGCAGCGTTATGGCCTACGAGCAGTACTTC.

This clonotype was recorded a few times. The rearrangement links TRBV7-9 to TRBJ2-2; D gene unclear. This CDR3 comprises 12 residues. CDR1 SEHNR and CDR2 FQNEAQ come from the germline V gene (reference sequence). V lost 2 bases, J lost 6 bases, and 4 bases lay in between. The CDR3 sequence: CASSLYSGELFF. The CDR3 DNA sequence: TGTGCCAGCAGCTTATATTCCGGGGAGCTGTTTTTT.

This clonotype was found a few times. CDR3 amino acids: CATSRDRSKRYEQYF. CDR3 sequence (DNA): TGTGCCACCAGCAGAGATAGGTCAAAACGGTACGAGCAGTACTTC. The V gene is TRBV15, the J gene TRBJ2-7, with unresolved D. Germline loops: CDR1 LNHNV, CDR2 YYDKDF (reference sequence). V lost 0 bases to trimming and J lost 4 bases, with 13 bases between them. The CDR3 loop spans 15 amino acids.

This chain connects TRBV7-2 to TRBJ2-7; 7 bases map to TRBD2. Germline CDR1 SGHTA, CDR2 FQGNSA. After removal of 3 bases from V and 4 bases from J, the junction contained 6 bases not matched to a gene. The length of the CDR3 is 14 residues. CDR3 DNA: TGTGCCAGCAGCTTCCTCGGGGGAGGGTACGAGCAGTACTTC. This translates into CASSFLGGGYEQYF. Full variable domain (outside the CDR3, taken from reference TRBV7-2 and TRBJ2-7): GAGVSQSPSNKVTEKGKDVELRCDPISGHTALYWYRQSLGQGLEFLIYFQGNSAPDKSGLPSDRFSAERTGGSVSTLTIQRTQQEDSAVYLCASSFLGGGYEQYFGPGTRLTVT.

Only a few counts were recorded for this clonotype. The V and J genes are TRBV7-9 and TRBJ2-7, with D tentatively TRBD1 or TRBD2 (5 bases each). The CDR3 runs 12 residues. Germline CDR1 and CDR2: SEHNR and FQNEAQ (reference sequence). V gave up 9 bases and J gave up 4 bases, with 13 bases separating them. As DNA, the CDR3 is TGTGCCAGTAGGGACGGTGGATACGAGCAGTACTTC. Translation: CASRDGGYEQYF.

This clonotype turned up a few times. The chain combines TRBV27 with TRBJ2-7; the D gene is possibly TRBD2 (6 bases). This CDR3 spans 15 amino acids. Germline CDR1 reads MNHEY; CDR2 reads SMNVEV (reference sequence). The germline V and J ends were trimmed by 5 bases and 5 bases, with 19 bases remaining between them. CDR3 nucleotide sequence: TGTGCCAGCAGTCCTTTAACGGGCCCTAGCGACGAGCAGTACTTC. Protein sequence: CASSPLTGPSDEQYF.

The genes are TRBV7-2 and TRBJ1-2; 7 bases line up with TRBD1. J lost 6 bases, V lost 1 base, and 2 bases had no gene match. This CDR3 region has 13 residues. Germline CDR1 SGHTA, CDR2 FQGNSA. CDR3 sequence: CASSLGTGDGYTF. The CDR3 nucleotides read TGTGCCAGCAGCTTAGGCACAGGGGATGGCTACACCTTC.

This clonotype turned up a few times. V gene TRBV24-1 combines with J gene TRBJ2-4; a weak D match, TRBD1 (5 bases). This CDR3 spans 16 amino acids. Trimming shortened V by 3 bases and J by 4 bases, and 15 bases separated the two germline ends. Germline CDR1 and CDR2: KGHDR and SFDVKD. The CDR3 coding sequence is TGTGCCACCAGTGATGCCAGCGAGGACAAGAAAAACATTCAGTACTTC. Amino acids: CATSDASEDKKNIQYF.

V usage is TRBV7-6 and J usage is TRBJ2-5, with D possibly TRBD1 on 6 matching bases. This CDR3 comprises 17 residues. Germline V gives CDR1 SGHVS, CDR2 FNYEAQ. V gave up 5 bases and J gave up 5 bases, with 24 bases separating them. In DNA, the CDR3 is TGTGCCAGCAGCACCCACCCCATGCAGACAGGACGGGAGACCCAGTACTTC. Translated, it gives CASSTHPMQTGRETQYF.

This clonotype was detected ten times or more. The chain combines TRBV20-1 with TRBJ2-7, with TRBD2 matching 11 bases. The CDR3 is 17 residues long. Per germline, CDR1 DFQATT and CDR2 SNEGSKA (reference sequence). The V gene end was trimmed by 0 bases and the J gene end by 4 bases; junction bases not matched to a gene: 11. The CDR3 bases are TGCAGTGCTAGAGATCCCGGACTAGCGGGTGACCTTTACGAGCAGTACTTC. Translating gives CSARDPGLAGDLYEQYF.

This chain links TRBV5-1 with TRBJ2-1, with 8 bases lining up with TRBD2. Germline values: CDR1 SGHRS, CDR2 YFSETQ. The V and J ends lost 4 bases and 3 bases, in that order; junction bases with no gene match: 6. This CDR3 is 15 amino acids long. The chain's CDR3 is CASSELAEDYNEQFF. The CDR3 nucleotides are TGCGCCAGCAGCGAACTAGCGGAGGACTACAATGAGCAGTTCTTC.

The CDR3 nucleotides are TGCAGTGCTAGAGATCATTCAGACACAGGGAGGCATTCACCCCTCCACTTT. It specifies CSARDHSDTGRHSPLHF. The rearrangement uses TRBV20-1 and TRBJ1-6, with D perhaps TRBD1 (6 bases). This CDR3 contains 17 residues. Trimming left V 0 bases short and J 8 bases short, with 20 bases between. From germline, CDR1 is DFQATT and CDR2 SNEGSKA (reference sequence).

This clonotype has more than one count but fewer than ten. This chain links TRBV6-5 with TRBJ2-2; TRBD1 matches 8 bases. The CDR3 is 15 residues long. Germline V lookup: CDR1 MNHEY, CDR2 SVGAGI. J gave up 3 bases and V 0 bases, and 0 bases lay outside the gene matches. CDR3 protein: CASSYSTGDTGELFF. The DNA for the CDR3 is TGTGCCAGCAGTTACTCGACAGGGGACACCGGGGAGCTGTTTTTT.

CDR3 in amino acids: CATSDSDRAGAFF. DNA of the CDR3: TGTGCCACCAGTGACTCTGACAGGGCTGGAGCTTTCTTT. The rearrangement links TRBV24-1 to TRBJ1-1, with 7 nucleotides matching TRBD1. V lost 4 bases and J lost 10; bases outside the gene matches: 8. This CDR3 is built from 13 residues. Germline V CDR1 and CDR2: KGHDR, SFDVKD.

This clonotype was observed a handful of times. The chain combines TRBV7-8 with TRBJ2-7; no clear D. Germline-derived CDR1 and CDR2 are SGHVS and FQNEAQ. Deletions cut 8 bases from V and 3 bases from J, with 11 bases between. The CDR3 is 12 amino acids. CDR3 sequence (DNA): TGTGCCAGCGGGCTAGTTGTCTACGAGCAGTACTTC. Protein: CASGLVVYEQYF.